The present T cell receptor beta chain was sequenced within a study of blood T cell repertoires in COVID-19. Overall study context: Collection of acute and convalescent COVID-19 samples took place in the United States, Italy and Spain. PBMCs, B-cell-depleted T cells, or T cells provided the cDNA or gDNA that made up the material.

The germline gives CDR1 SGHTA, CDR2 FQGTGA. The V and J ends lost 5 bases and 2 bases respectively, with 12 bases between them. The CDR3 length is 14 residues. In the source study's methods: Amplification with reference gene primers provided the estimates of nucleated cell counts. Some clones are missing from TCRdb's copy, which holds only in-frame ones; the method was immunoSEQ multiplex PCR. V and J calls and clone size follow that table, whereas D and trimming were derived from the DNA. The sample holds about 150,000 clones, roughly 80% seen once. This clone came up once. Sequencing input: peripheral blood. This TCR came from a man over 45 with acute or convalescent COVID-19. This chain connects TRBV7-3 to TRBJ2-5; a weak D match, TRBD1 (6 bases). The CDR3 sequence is CASSPYGQQETQYF. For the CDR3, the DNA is TGTGCCAGCAGCCCTTACGGACAGCAAGAGACCCAGTACTTC.